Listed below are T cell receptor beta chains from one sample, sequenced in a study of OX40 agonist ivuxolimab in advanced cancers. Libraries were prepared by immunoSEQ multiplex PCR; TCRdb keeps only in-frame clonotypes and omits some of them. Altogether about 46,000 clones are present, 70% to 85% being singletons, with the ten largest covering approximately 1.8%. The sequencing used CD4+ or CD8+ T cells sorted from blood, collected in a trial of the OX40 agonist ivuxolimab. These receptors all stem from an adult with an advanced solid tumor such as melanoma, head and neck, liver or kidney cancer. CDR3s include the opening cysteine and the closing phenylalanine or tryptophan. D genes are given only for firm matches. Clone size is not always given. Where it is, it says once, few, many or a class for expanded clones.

cdr3_aa: CASSATADSGNTIYF
cdr3_nt: TGTGCCAGCTCAGCGACAGCAGACTCTGGAAACACCATATATTTT
clone_size: -
j_call: TRBJ1-3
d_call: -
v_call: TRBV18

cdr3_aa: CASSSATGKWYGYTF
cdr3_nt: TGTGCCAGCAGCAGCGCGACAGGGAAGTGGTATGGCTACACCTTC
clone_size: -
j_call: TRBJ1-2
d_call: TRBD1
v_call: TRBV5-4

cdr3_aa: CASSLDGATDTQYF
cdr3_nt: TGTGCCAGCAGCTTGGACGGGGCGACAGATACGCAGTATTTT
clone_size: -
j_call: TRBJ2-3
d_call: -
v_call: TRBV5-5

cdr3_aa: CASSELHSGANVLTF
cdr3_nt: TGTGCCAGCTCAGAGTTGCACTCTGGGGCCAACGTCCTGACTTTC
clone_size: -
j_call: TRBJ2-6
d_call: -
v_call: TRBV18

cdr3_aa: CASSTRSFSNLMNTEAFF
cdr3_nt: TGTGCCAGTAGTACCCGAAGTTTCTCCAACCTCATGAACACTGAAGCTTTCTTT
clone_size: -
j_call: TRBJ1-1
d_call: -
v_call: TRBV19

cdr3_aa: CAISDPQETQYF
cdr3_nt: TGTGCCATCAGTGACCCCCAAGAGACCCAGTACTTC
clone_size: -
j_call: TRBJ2-5
d_call: -
v_call: TRBV10-3

cdr3_aa: CASSSRQAASGYTF
cdr3_nt: TGTGCCAGCAGCTCCAGACAGGCGGCTAGTGGCTACACCTTC
clone_size: -
j_call: TRBJ1-2
d_call: -
v_call: TRBV5-6

cdr3_aa: CATGRGGPNTEAFF
cdr3_nt: TGTGCCACGGGAAGGGGCGGCCCGAACACTGAAGCTTTCTTT
clone_size: -
j_call: TRBJ1-1
d_call: -
v_call: TRBV6-6

cdr3_aa: CSVAVNRVDGYTF
cdr3_nt: TGCAGCGTTGCGGTGAACAGGGTGGATGGCTACACCTTC
clone_size: -
j_call: TRBJ1-2
d_call: -
v_call: TRBV29-1

cdr3_aa: CASGTGPEQYF
cdr3_nt: TGTGCCAGCGGTACAGGGCCCGAGCAGTACTTC
clone_size: -
j_call: TRBJ2-7
d_call: -
v_call: TRBV14

cdr3_aa: CAISNTTGSGYTF
cdr3_nt: TGTGCCATCAGTAATACGACAGGGAGTGGCTACACCTTC
clone_size: -
j_call: TRBJ1-2
d_call: TRBD1
v_call: TRBV10-3

cdr3_aa: CASSLTRGGYTF
cdr3_nt: TGCGCCAGCAGCCTTACAAGGGGGGGCTACACCTTC
clone_size: -
j_call: TRBJ1-2
d_call: -
v_call: TRBV4-1

cdr3_aa: CASSEEKGGYYGYTF
cdr3_nt: TGTGCCAGCAGTGAAGAGAAGGGGGGGTACTATGGCTACACCTTC
clone_size: -
j_call: TRBJ1-2
d_call: -
v_call: TRBV2

cdr3_aa: CASMRGRTEAFF
cdr3_nt: TGTGCCAGTATGAGGGGGCGCACTGAAGCTTTCTTT
clone_size: -
j_call: TRBJ1-1
d_call: TRBD1
v_call: TRBV19

cdr3_aa: CATGTTDTQYF
cdr3_nt: TGTGCCACCGGGACCACAGATACGCAGTATTTT
clone_size: -
j_call: TRBJ2-3
d_call: -
v_call: TRBV19

cdr3_aa: CASSPLKTSGGLTDTQYF
cdr3_nt: TGCGCCAGCAGCCCCCTAAAAACTAGCGGGGGGTTAACAGATACGCAGTATTTT
clone_size: -
j_call: TRBJ2-3
d_call: TRBD2
v_call: TRBV4-1

cdr3_aa: CASSPLTDYWGSGYGYTF
cdr3_nt: TGTGCCAGCAGCCCATTGACAGATTATTGGGGGTCCGGCTATGGCTACACCTTC
clone_size: -
j_call: TRBJ1-2
d_call: -
v_call: TRBV9

cdr3_aa: CASSRDRGTVNGYTF
cdr3_nt: TGTGCCAGCAGCCGGGACAGGGGGACCGTTAACGGCTACACCTTC
clone_size: -
j_call: TRBJ1-2
d_call: TRBD1
v_call: TRBV7-9

cdr3_aa: CASSQGQTQYF
cdr3_nt: TGTGCCAGCAGCCAAGGCCAGACCCAGTACTTC
clone_size: -
j_call: TRBJ2-5
d_call: -
v_call: TRBV7-2

cdr3_aa: CASSLVRTASYGYTF
cdr3_nt: TGTGCCAGCAGCTTAGTCCGGACCGCCTCCTATGGCTACACCTTC
clone_size: -
j_call: TRBJ1-2
d_call: -
v_call: TRBV7-8

cdr3_aa: CASSLGQGGSPLHF
cdr3_nt: TGCGCCAGCAGCTTGGGACAGGGAGGATCACCCCTCCACTTT
clone_size: -
j_call: TRBJ1-6
d_call: TRBD1
v_call: TRBV5-1

cdr3_aa: CASSEDGGRGYYNSPLHF
cdr3_nt: TGTGCCAGCAGTGAAGATGGCGGCAGGGGATATTATAATTCACCCCTCCACTTT
clone_size: few
j_call: TRBJ1-6
d_call: -
v_call: TRBV2

cdr3_aa: CASTGEMNTEAFF
cdr3_nt: TGCGCCAGCACAGGGGAAATGAACACTGAAGCTTTCTTT
clone_size: -
j_call: TRBJ1-1
d_call: -
v_call: TRBV10-2

cdr3_aa: CASSTGGPRAYNSPLHF
cdr3_nt: TGTGCCAGCAGCACCGGGGGCCCCAGGGCCTATAATTCACCCCTCCACTTT
clone_size: -
j_call: TRBJ1-6
d_call: -
v_call: TRBV9

cdr3_aa: CASTDRGINAYNEQFF
cdr3_nt: TGTGCCAGCACTGACAGGGGGATTAACGCCTACAATGAGCAGTTCTTC
clone_size: -
j_call: TRBJ2-1
d_call: TRBD1
v_call: TRBV27

cdr3_aa: CASSLEGLLSYEQYF
cdr3_nt: TGCGCCAGCAGCTTAGAAGGTCTTCTCTCCTACGAGCAGTACTTC
clone_size: -
j_call: TRBJ2-7
d_call: -
v_call: TRBV5-1

cdr3_aa: CASSEDRSGYTF
cdr3_nt: TGCGCCAGCAGTGAGGACAGGAGTGGCTACACCTTC
clone_size: -
j_call: TRBJ1-2
d_call: -
v_call: TRBV10-2

cdr3_aa: CASTFIKNTEAFF
cdr3_nt: TGTGCCAGCACCTTCATTAAGAACACTGAAGCTTTCTTT
clone_size: few
j_call: TRBJ1-1
d_call: -
v_call: TRBV14